The 27 T cell receptor beta chains in this list originate from one sample, sequenced in a study of cytomegalovirus exposure and HLA in healthy donors. PCR amplification relied on 60 Vbeta primers (plus 13 Jbeta primers). Produced via immunoSEQ multiplex PCR; TCRdb's table is partial and in-frame only. Of over 150,000 clones listed, 65% to 80% are singletons. The sample taken for sequencing was PBMCs. The origin of the receptors is a man between 25 and 39 years old in good health and CMV-seropositive.

The chain has TRBV9 and TRBJ1-1, with a tentative D call TRBD1 (6 bases). The V end lost 3 bases, the J end lost 4 bases, and 10 bases lay between the germline ends. From germline, CDR1 is SGDLS and CDR2 YYNGEE. The CDR3 extends over 13 amino acids. CDR3 residues: CASSAGERTEAFF. The CDR3 nucleotides are TGTGCCAGCAGCGCAGGGGAGCGCACTGAAGCTTTCTTT.

This clone appeared a single time. The V gene is TRBV7-2, the J gene TRBJ2-2, with a weak D call TRBD2 (5 bases). Trimming removed 5 bases from V and 9 bases from J, with 16 bases in between. This CDR3 comprises 14 residues. Germline loops: CDR1 SGHTA, CDR2 FQGNSA. This chain's CDR3 is CASSLVREQRELFF. CDR3 in DNA: TGTGCCAGCAGCCTTGTGAGGGAGCAGCGGGAGCTGTTTTTT.

This chain joins TRBV7-2 and TRBJ1-3; D might be TRBD1 (6 bases). Germline CDR1 and CDR2: SGHTA and FQGNSA. CDR3 size: 14 residues. V was cut by 6 bases and J by 0 bases, with 9 bases left in between. CDR3 loop: CASRTGGSGNTIYF. CDR3 nucleotide sequence: TGTGCCAGCAGGACAGGAGGCTCTGGAAACACCATATATTTT.

The rearrangement links TRBV28 to TRBJ1-3; D perhaps matches TRBD1 (6 bases). The CDR3 runs 17 residues. Per germline, CDR1 MDHEN and CDR2 SYDVKM. Trimming left V 2 bases short and J 4 bases short, with 18 bases between. In nucleotides, the CDR3 is TGTGCCAGCAGTTTAATCCCTCAGGGGATTACCGGAAACACCATATATTTT. Translation gives CASSLIPQGITGNTIYF.

This clone was detected only a few times. The chain has TRBV19 and TRBJ1-2, with 8 bases lining up with TRBD1. V shed 7 bases and J 8 bases; nucleotides not matched to a gene: 3. This CDR3 has 11 residues. The germline V gene encodes CDR1 LNHDA and CDR2 SQIVND (reference sequence). CDR3 bases: TGTGCCAGTACGACAGGGGAAGGCTACACCTTC. The encoded protein is CASTTGEGYTF.

A few counts support this clone. This chain links TRBV6-1 with TRBJ2-4, with D perhaps TRBD2 (6 bases). CDR1 and CDR2 from the germline V gene are MNHNS and SASEGT. The CDR3 is 11 amino acids. The V gene lost 5 bases and the J gene lost 14 bases, with 13 bases spanning the gap. In DNA, the CDR3 is TGTGCCAGCAGTTACCGGGACTCTGAGTACTTC. It yields the protein CASSYRDSEYF.

The chain recombines TRBV30 with TRBJ1-2; 8 nucleotides line up with TRBD1. In germline, CDR1 is GTSNPN, CDR2 SVGIG (reference sequence). The CDR3 consists of 18 residues. Germline trimming cut 0 bases from V and 4 bases from J; bases unmatched to any gene: 16. The CDR3 region is CAWSVLGQGAWLGYGYTF. The CDR3, as DNA: TGTGCCTGGAGTGTACTAGGACAGGGTGCCTGGCTAGGCTATGGCTACACCTTC.

This chain links TRBV5-1 with TRBJ2-3, with D tentatively TRBD2 (6 bases). The CDR3 runs to 16 residues. CDR1 is SGHRS and CDR2 is YFSETQ in the germline V gene. V was trimmed by 1 base and J by 5 bases, leaving 17 bases between them. In DNA form, the CDR3 reads TGCGCCAGCAGCTTGTATCCCGGGGGTGGGGTAGATACGCAGTATTTT. Translation gives CASSLYPGGGVDTQYF. Full variable domain (rest looked up from reference TRBV5-1 and TRBJ2-3): KAGVTQTPRYLIKTRGQQVTLSCSPISGHRSVSWYQQTPGQGLQFLFEYFSETQRNKGNFPGRFSGRQFSNSRSEMNVSTLELGDSALYLCASSLYPGGGVDTQYFGPGTRLTVL.

The V call is TRBV7-9, the J call TRBJ2-7; no reliable D call. Germline values: CDR1 SEHNR, CDR2 FQNEAQ (reference sequence). The V end lost 4 bases, the J end lost 2 bases, and 12 bases lay between the germline ends. The CDR3 sequence is 14 residues long. The CDR3 nucleotides are TGTGCCAGCAGCTCTCCCGGCGGAGCCTACGAGCAGTACTTC. Protein: CASSSPGGAYEQYF.

The CDR3 nucleotides are TGTGCCAGCAGCTTAAGGGGAGGACAGGACTACGAGCAGTACTTC. Protein product: CASSLRGGQDYEQYF. The chain recombines TRBV7-3 with TRBJ2-7; perhaps TRBD1 as D (7 bases). CDR3 length equals 15 residues. Trimming took 1 base from V and 3 from J, leaving 13 bases between them. Germline V lookup: CDR1 SGHTA, CDR2 FQGTGA.

The J gene is TRBJ2-3, the V gene TRBV29-1; TRBD2 agrees at 8 bases. V trimming: 3 bases; J trimming: 6 bases; junction bases outside the gene matches: 8. The germline V gene encodes CDR1 SQVTM and CDR2 ANQGSEA. CDR3 size: 14 residues. In DNA, the CDR3 is TGCAGCGTTGACGGGGGGGACCCGCTGGATACGCAGTATTTT. Its translation is CSVDGGDPLDTQYF.

The V and J genes are TRBV30 and TRBJ2-3; 7 bases agree with TRBD1. Trimming took 5 bases from V and 4 from J; bases not matched to a gene: 9. CDR1 is GTSNPN and CDR2 is SVGIG in the germline V gene (reference sequence). The CDR3 has 14 residues. DNA for the CDR3: TGTGCCTGGGACAGGGCTTTCCTTCCAGATACGCAGTATTTT. As protein: CAWDRAFLPDTQYF.

Of note for this clone: Within the sample, other DNA sequences also encode this same CDR3. This chain links TRBV4-2 with TRBJ1-5; D possibly corresponds to TRBD1 (5 bases). V lost 0 bases to trimming and J lost 4 bases, with 10 bases between them. Germline lookup yields CDR1 LGHNA and CDR2 YNFKEQ. The CDR3 covers 15 residues. The CDR3 DNA follows: TGTGCCAGCAGCCAAGAGGGGGGGGGAAATCAGCCCCAGCATTTT. The encoded protein is CASSQEGGGNQPQHF.

This clone was observed a handful of times. The gene calls are TRBV6-6 and TRBJ1-1, with TRBD1 matching over 10 bases. J gave up 3 bases and V 6 bases, and 7 bases lay outside the gene matches. This CDR3 contains 15 residues. The V gene's germline CDR1 is MNHNY and CDR2 SVGAGI (reference sequence). The CDR3 sequence: CASSPLGQGDTEAFF. The DNA of the CDR3 is TGTGCCAGCAGCCCCCTCGGACAGGGGGACACTGAAGCTTTCTTT.

V gene TRBV7-2 combines with J gene TRBJ2-7; no definite D call. The germline gives CDR1 SGHTA, CDR2 FQGNSA. Trimming left V 7 bases short and J 1 base short, with 5 bases between. The CDR3 contains 11 residues. The CDR3 loop reads CASTRSYEQYF. In nucleotides, the CDR3 is TGTGCCAGCACGCGGTCCTACGAGCAGTACTTC.

For this clone: The sample has other DNA sequences that encode this CDR3 too. This chain connects TRBV6-6 to TRBJ2-3; TRBD2 matches at 9 bases. V lost 5 bases and J lost 5; bases outside the gene matches: 8. CDR3 size: 15 residues. Germline loops: CDR1 MNHNY, CDR2 SVGAGI (reference sequence). CDR3 sequence reads: CASSKAGGSGDTQYF. The DNA for the CDR3 is TGTGCCAGCAGTAAAGCGGGGGGAAGCGGAGATACGCAGTATTTT.

The chain is built from TRBV5-1 and TRBJ1-4, with TRBD1 identical over 8 bases. V trimming: 5 bases; J trimming: 4 bases; junction bases outside the gene matches: 7. The CDR3 runs to 15 residues. CDR1 SGHRS and CDR2 YFSETQ come from the germline V gene. The CDR3 loop reads CASRAGTGGNEKLFF. Here the CDR3 DNA reads TGCGCCAGCAGGGCCGGTACAGGGGGTAATGAAAAACTGTTTTTT.

This clone was observed a few times. J is TRBJ2-1 and V is TRBV5-1; 9 bases map to TRBD1. Per germline, CDR1 SGHRS and CDR2 YFSETQ. The CDR3 loop spans 16 amino acids. V lost 5 bases to trimming and J lost 2 bases; unmatched junction nucleotides: 8. CDR3 nucleotides: TGCGCCAGCAGATCATCCGGGACAGGGCCCTACAATGAGCAGTTCTTC. Protein product: CASRSSGTGPYNEQFF.

J is TRBJ2-1 and V is TRBV27; 7 bases fit TRBD2. Germline lookup yields CDR1 MNHEY and CDR2 SMNVEV (reference sequence). V lost 7 bases and J lost 6; bases outside the gene matches: 15. The CDR3 is 16 amino acids. The CDR3 nucleotides are TGTGCCAGCACGATAATATTGGGAGGGCCTGCCAATGAGCAGTTCTTC. The encoded protein is CASTIILGGPANEQFF.

The V call is TRBV4-2, the J call TRBJ1-4; D perhaps matches TRBD1 (5 bases). Per germline, CDR1 LGHNA and CDR2 YNFKEQ. The CDR3 contains 15 residues. V shed 4 bases and J shed 2 bases, with 11 bases lying between them. As DNA, the CDR3 is TGTGCCAGCAGCCTTCAGGGCTCGACTAATGAAAAACTGTTTTTT. This encodes CASSLQGSTNEKLFF.

The rearrangement links TRBV7-9 to TRBJ1-2, with D unclear. Germline assignment: CDR1 SEHNR and CDR2 FQNEAQ (reference sequence). V gave up 0 bases and J gave up 8 bases, with 7 bases separating them. The length of the CDR3 is 12 residues. The CDR3 protein is CASSLAGSGYTF. CDR3 DNA: TGTGCCAGCAGCTTAGCGGGTAGCGGCTACACCTTC.

The chain joins TRBV2 to TRBJ2-7; TRBD1 matches 12 bases. V lost 7 bases and J lost 7; bases outside the gene matches: 8. The CDR3 runs 14 residues. Germline loops: CDR1 SNHLY, CDR2 FYNNEI. The CDR3 is CASNWDRGREEQYF. CDR3 DNA: TGTGCCAGCAACTGGGACAGGGGGCGCGAAGAGCAGTACTTC.

The chain recombines TRBV6-5 with TRBJ1-4; the match to TRBD1 covers 8 bases. Germline CDR1 MNHEY, CDR2 SVGAGI. This CDR3 region has 14 residues. J lost 5 bases, V lost 5 bases, and 4 bases had no gene match. The CDR3 nucleotides read TGTGCCAGCAGTCGGGACAGGCAAAATGAAAAACTGTTTTTT. Protein sequence: CASSRDRQNEKLFF.

CDR3 sequence (DNA): TGCAGTGCTAGAGGAGCCTACGAGCAGTACTTC. The encoded protein is CSARGAYEQYF. The genes are TRBV20-1 and TRBJ2-7; no clear D. CDR3 length: 11 residues. The germline CDR1 and CDR2 sequences are DFQATT and SNEGSKA (reference sequence). V was cut by 1 base and J by 2 bases, with 3 bases left in between.

This clone was picked up a small number of times. The V call is TRBV5-8, the J call TRBJ2-7, with D hard to call. Trimming took 5 bases from V and 9 from J, leaving 15 bases between them. The CDR3 length is 12 residues. CDR1 and CDR2 (germline): SGHTS, YDEGEE. CDR3: CASRTFSLVQYF. In DNA, the CDR3 is TGTGCCAGCAGGACATTCAGTTTAGTGCAGTACTTC.

The chain recombines TRBV30 with TRBJ2-1, with 10 bases aligning to TRBD2. The V segment lost 2 bases and the J segment 9 bases; nucleotides outside the gene matches: 4. This CDR3 comprises 13 residues. The germline V gene has CDR1 GTSNPN and CDR2 SVGIG (reference sequence). The CDR3 sequence: CAWSSGRAGEQFF. The CDR3 bases are TGTGCCTGGAGTAGCGGGAGGGCCGGTGAGCAGTTCTTC.

This rearrangement joins TRBV14 to TRBJ2-3; unclear D gene. Germline lookup yields CDR1 SGHDN and CDR2 FVKESK. Trimming removed 0 bases at V and 4 bases at J, with 11 bases between. This CDR3 contains 15 residues. DNA of the CDR3: TGTGCCAGCAGCCAAGACCCTTCTCGCGCAGATACGCAGTATTTT. It is translated as CASSQDPSRADTQYF.